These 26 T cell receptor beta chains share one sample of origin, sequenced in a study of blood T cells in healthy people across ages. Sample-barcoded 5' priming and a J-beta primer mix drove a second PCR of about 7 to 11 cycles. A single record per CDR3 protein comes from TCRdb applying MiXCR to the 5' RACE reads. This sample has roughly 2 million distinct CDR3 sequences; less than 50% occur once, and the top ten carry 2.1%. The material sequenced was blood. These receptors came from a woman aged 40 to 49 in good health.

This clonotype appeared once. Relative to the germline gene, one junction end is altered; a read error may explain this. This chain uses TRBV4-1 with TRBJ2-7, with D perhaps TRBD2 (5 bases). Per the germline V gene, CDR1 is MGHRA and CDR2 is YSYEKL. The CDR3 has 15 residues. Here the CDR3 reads CASSQDEAGGYERYF. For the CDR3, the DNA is TGCGCCAGCAGCCAAGATGAGGCAGGCGGGTACGAGCGGTACTTC.

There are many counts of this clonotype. DNA of the CDR3: TGTGCCAGCAGCCAGGGACAGGGACTCTATGGCTACACCTTC. Its translation: CASSQGQGLYGYTF. The rearrangement joins TRBV7-2 to TRBJ1-2, with 9 bases identical to TRBD1. The CDR3 extends over 14 amino acids. Germline CDR1 and CDR2: SGHTA and FQGNSA. Unmatched junction bases numbered 5, after V lost 5 bases and J lost 4 bases.

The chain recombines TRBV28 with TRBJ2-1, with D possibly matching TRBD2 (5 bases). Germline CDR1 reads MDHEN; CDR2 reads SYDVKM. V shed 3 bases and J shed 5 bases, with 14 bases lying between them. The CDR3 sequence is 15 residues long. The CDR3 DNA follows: TGTGCCAGCAGTTTTTCCCAGCGGTCAAACAATGAGCAGTTCTTC. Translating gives CASSFSQRSNNEQFF.

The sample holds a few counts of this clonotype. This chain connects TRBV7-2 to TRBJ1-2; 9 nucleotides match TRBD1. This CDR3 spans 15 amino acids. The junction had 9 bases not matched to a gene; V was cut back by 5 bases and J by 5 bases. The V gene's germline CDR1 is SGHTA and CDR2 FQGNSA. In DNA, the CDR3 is TGTGCCAGCAGCAAAACCGCGGGACAGGGATATGGCTACACCTTC. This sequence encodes CASSKTAGQGYGYTF.

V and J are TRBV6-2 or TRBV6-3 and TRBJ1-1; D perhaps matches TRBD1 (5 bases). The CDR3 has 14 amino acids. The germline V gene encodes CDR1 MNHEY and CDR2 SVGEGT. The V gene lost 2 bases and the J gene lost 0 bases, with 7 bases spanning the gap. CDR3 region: CASSYRGMNTEAFF. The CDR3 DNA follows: TGTGCCAGCAGTTACAGGGGTATGAACACTGAAGCTTTCTTT.

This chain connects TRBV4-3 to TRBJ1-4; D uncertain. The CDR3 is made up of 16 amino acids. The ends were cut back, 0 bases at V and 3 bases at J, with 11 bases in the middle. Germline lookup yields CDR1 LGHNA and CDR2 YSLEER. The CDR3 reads CASSQDGRNSNEKLFF. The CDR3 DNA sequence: TGCGCCAGCAGCCAAGATGGTCGAAATTCTAATGAAAAACTGTTTTTT.

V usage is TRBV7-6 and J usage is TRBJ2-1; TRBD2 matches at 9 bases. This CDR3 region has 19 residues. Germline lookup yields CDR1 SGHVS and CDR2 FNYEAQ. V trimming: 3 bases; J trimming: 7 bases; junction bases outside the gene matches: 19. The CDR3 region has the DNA TGTGCCAGCAGCTTTAGGCCGGCTAGCGGGGTGGGTAGGAAAAATGAGCAGTTCTTC. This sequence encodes CASSFRPASGVGRKNEQFF.

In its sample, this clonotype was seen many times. The CDR3 DNA reads as TGTGCCAGCAGTTTTGGGGTCAGAAGTCATGGCTACACCTTC. This encodes CASSFGVRSHGYTF. The V and J genes are TRBV28 and TRBJ1-2; no firm D call. V lost 3 bases, J lost 6 bases, and 14 bases lay in between. Germline V CDR1 and CDR2: MDHEN, SYDVKM. This CDR3 has 14 residues.

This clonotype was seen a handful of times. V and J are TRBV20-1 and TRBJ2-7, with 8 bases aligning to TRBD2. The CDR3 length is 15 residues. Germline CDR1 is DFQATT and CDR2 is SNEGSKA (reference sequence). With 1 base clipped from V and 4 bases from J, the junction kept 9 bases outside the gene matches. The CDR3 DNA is TGCAGTGCTAGAGTGCCCCGACGGGGGGGGTACGAGCAGTACTTC. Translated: CSARVPRRGGYEQYF.

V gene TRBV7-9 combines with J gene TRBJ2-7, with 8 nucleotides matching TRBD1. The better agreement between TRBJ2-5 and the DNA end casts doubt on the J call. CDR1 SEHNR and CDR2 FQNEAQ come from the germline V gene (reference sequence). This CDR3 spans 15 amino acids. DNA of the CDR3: TGTGCCAGCAGCTTGTCCAGGGGGCAGTGGGAGACCCAGTACTTC. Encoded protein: CASSLSRGQWETQYF.

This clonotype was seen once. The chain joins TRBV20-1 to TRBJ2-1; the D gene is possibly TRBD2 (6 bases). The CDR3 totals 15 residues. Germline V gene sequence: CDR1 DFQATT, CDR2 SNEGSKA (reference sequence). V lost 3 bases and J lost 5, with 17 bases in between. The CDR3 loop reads CSARGDGGSNNEQFF. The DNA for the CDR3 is TGCAGTGCTAGGGGCGATGGGGGGTCAAACAATGAGCAGTTCTTC.

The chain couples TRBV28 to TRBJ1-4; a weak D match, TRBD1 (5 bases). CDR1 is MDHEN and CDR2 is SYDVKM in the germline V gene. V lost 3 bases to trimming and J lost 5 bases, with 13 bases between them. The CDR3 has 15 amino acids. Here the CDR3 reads CASSFPGTGNEKLFF. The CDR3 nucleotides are TGTGCCAGCAGTTTTCCCGGGACGGGCAATGAAAAACTGTTTTTT.

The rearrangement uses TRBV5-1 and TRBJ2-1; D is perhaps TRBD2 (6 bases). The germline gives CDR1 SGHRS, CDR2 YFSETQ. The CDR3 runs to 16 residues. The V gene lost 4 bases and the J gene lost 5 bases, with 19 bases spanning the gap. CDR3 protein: CASSTPMGGRNNEQFF. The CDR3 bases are TGCGCCAGCAGCACGCCGATGGGGGGAAGAAACAATGAGCAGTTCTTC.

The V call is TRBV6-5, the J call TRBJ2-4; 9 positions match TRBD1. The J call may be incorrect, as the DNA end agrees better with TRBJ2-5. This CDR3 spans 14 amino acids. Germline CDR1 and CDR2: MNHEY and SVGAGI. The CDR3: CASSQDRGRQTQYF. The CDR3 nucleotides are TGTGCCAGCAGTCAGGACAGGGGTAGGCAGACCCAGTACTTC.

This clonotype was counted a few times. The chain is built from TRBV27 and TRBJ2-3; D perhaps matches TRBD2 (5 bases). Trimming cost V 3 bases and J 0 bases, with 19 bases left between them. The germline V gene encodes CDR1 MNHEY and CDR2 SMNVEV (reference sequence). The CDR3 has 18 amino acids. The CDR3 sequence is CASSLHPSRVGSTDTQYF. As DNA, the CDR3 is TGTGCCAGCAGTTTGCACCCTAGCCGGGTGGGGAGCACAGATACGCAGTATTTT.

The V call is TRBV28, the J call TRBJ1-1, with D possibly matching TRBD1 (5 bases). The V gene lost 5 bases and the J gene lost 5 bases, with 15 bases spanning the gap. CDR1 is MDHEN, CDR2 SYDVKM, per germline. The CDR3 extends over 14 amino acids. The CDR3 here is CASSDRIPTTEAFF. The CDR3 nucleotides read TGTGCCAGCAGTGACAGAATTCCCACGACTGAAGCTTTCTTT.

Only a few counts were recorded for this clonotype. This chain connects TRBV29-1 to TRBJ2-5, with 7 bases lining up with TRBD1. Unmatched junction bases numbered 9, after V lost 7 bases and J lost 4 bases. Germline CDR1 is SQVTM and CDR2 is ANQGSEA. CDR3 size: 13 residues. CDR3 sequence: CSGIRDSAETQYF. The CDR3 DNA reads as TGCAGCGGAATACGGGACAGTGCAGAGACCCAGTACTTC.

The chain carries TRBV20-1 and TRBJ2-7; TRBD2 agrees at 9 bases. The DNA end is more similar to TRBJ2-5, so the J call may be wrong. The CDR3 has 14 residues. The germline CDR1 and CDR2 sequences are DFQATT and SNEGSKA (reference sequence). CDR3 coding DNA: TGCAGTGCCCGCACCCGAGCGGGGGGAGAGACCCAGTACTTC. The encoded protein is CSARTRAGGETQYF.

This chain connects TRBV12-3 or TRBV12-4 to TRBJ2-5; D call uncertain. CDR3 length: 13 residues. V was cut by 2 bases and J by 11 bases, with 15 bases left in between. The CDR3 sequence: CASSLQASGQQYF. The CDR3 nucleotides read TGTGCCAGCAGTTTACAGGCGTCGGGCCAGCAGTACTTC.

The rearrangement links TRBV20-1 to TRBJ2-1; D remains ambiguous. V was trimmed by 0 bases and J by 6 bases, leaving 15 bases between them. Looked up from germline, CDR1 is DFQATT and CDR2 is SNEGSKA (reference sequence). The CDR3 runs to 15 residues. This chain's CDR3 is CSARDSGVPRNEQFF. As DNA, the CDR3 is TGCAGTGCTAGAGATAGTGGGGTCCCCCGCAATGAGCAGTTCTTC.

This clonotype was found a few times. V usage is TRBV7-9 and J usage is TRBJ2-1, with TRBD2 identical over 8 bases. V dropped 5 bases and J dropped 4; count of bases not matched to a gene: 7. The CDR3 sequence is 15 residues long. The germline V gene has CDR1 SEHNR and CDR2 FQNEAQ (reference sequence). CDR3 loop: CASSVPGGAYNEQFF. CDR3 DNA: TGTGCCAGCAGCGTACCGGGGGGGGCTTACAATGAGCAGTTCTTC.

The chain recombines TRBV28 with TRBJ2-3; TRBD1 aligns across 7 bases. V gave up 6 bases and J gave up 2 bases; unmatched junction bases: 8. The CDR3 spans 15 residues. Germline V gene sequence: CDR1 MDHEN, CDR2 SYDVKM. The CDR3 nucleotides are TGTGCCAGCAGCCCGGGACAGCCATACACAGATACGCAGTATTTT. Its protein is CASSPGQPYTDTQYF.

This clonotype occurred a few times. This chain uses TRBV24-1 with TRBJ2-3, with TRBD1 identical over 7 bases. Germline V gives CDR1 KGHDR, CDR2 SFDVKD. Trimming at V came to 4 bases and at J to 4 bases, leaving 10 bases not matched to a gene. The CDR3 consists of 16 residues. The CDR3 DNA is TGTGCCACCAGTGACGTATTCGGACAGGAGTCAGATACGCAGTATTTT. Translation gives CATSDVFGQESDTQYF.

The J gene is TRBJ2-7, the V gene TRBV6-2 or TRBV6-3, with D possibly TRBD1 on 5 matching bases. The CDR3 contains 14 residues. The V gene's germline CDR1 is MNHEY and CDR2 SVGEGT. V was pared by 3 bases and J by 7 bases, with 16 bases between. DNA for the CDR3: TGTGCCAGCAGTTATCTGGGGCGGCTCAATGAGCAGTACTTC. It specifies CASSYLGRLNEQYF.

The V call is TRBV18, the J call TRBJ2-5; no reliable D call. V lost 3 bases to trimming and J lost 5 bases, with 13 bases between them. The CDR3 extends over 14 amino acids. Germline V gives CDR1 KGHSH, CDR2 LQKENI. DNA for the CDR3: TGTGCCAGCTCACCGCCTGTCCTCCTGGAGACCCAGTACTTC. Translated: CASSPPVLLETQYF.

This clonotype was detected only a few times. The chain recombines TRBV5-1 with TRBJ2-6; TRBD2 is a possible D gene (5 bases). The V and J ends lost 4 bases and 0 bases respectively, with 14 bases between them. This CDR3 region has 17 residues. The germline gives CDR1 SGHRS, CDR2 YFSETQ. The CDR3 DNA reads TGCGCCAGCAGCGAGGGTCCCGGTACCTCTGGGGCCAACGTCCTGACTTTC. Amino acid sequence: CASSEGPGTSGANVLTF.